The 18 T cell receptor beta chains below all came from one sample that was sequenced in a study of blood T cell repertoires in COVID-19. The table came from immunoSEQ multiplex PCR; TCRdb's copy has only in-frame clones and leaves some out. The data contain approximately 80,000 clones, about 68% of them seen just once; the ten biggest clones take up 4.5% to 6%. Material for sequencing was peripheral blood. These receptors were collected from a man aged 45-65 years with active or convalescent COVID-19.

This chain uses TRBV9 with TRBJ1-1; possibly TRBD1 for D (5 bases). Trimming removed 3 bases from V and 7 bases from J, with 19 bases in between. Germline CDR1 and CDR2: SGDLS and YYNGEE. This CDR3 comprises 15 residues. This CDR3 reads CASSASGLPGGEAFF. The DNA for the CDR3 is TGTGCCAGCAGCGCGTCAGGGCTTCCCGGCGGTGAAGCTTTCTTT.

The CDR3: CAWSVPGVTYNSPLHF. CDR3 bases: TGTGCCTGGAGTGTCCCAGGGGTCACCTATAATTCACCCCTCCACTTT. The genes are TRBV30 and TRBJ1-6; D might be TRBD1 (6 bases). V lost 0 bases, J lost 2 bases, and 11 bases lay in between. Germline CDR1 reads GTSNPN; CDR2 reads SVGIG (reference sequence). This CDR3 is built from 16 residues.

The chain joins TRBV25-1 to TRBJ2-3, with a tentative D call TRBD2 (5 bases). The CDR3 consists of 14 residues. V was cut by 10 bases and J by 0 bases, with 14 bases left in between. CDR1 is MGHDK, CDR2 SYGVNS, per germline. This CDR3 reads CATSKEASTDTQYF. In DNA form, the CDR3 reads TGTGCCACCTCCAAGGAGGCCAGCACAGATACGCAGTATTTT.

This rearrangement joins TRBV5-6 to TRBJ1-1; D not certain. Germline lookup yields CDR1 SGHDT and CDR2 YYEEEE. The germline V and J ends were trimmed by 4 bases and 4 bases, with 8 bases remaining between them. This CDR3 has 12 amino acids. CDR3 coding DNA: TGTGCCAGCAGCCTTATCGGCACTGAAGCTTTCTTT. Its translation is CASSLIGTEAFF.

The chain uses TRBV11-2 and TRBJ1-2; 9 nucleotides align to TRBD1. Per germline, CDR1 SGHAT and CDR2 FQNNGV. With 1 base clipped from V and 6 bases from J, the junction kept 3 bases outside the gene matches. The CDR3 has 14 amino acids. CDR3 region: CASSLAGTGNGYTF. The CDR3 DNA reads as TGTGCCAGCAGCTTAGCTGGGACAGGGAATGGCTACACCTTC.

The V gene is TRBV10-3, the J gene TRBJ2-5, with 8 bases fitting TRBD1. CDR1 is ENHRY and CDR2 is SYGVKD in the germline V gene. The CDR3 runs 12 residues. Losses at the gene ends were 10 bases for V and 5 bases for J; bases not matched to a gene: 6. CDR3 in amino acids: CATKTGDETQYF. The DNA for the CDR3 is TGTGCCACCAAGACAGGGGATGAGACCCAGTACTTC.

The chain links TRBV6-4 to TRBJ1-1, with TRBD1 matching 7 bases. Trimming took 5 bases from V and 0 from J; bases not matched to a gene: 3. The CDR3 consists of 14 residues. Per the germline V gene, CDR1 is MRHNA and CDR2 is SNTAGT. CDR3 bases: TGTGCCAGCAGTACAGGGGCCTTGAACACTGAAGCTTTCTTT. Its protein is CASSTGALNTEAFF.

This sequence joins TRBV7-2 and TRBJ2-7, with TRBD1 matching over 9 bases. Trimming cost V 5 bases and J 3 bases; bases outside gene matches: 8. The CDR3 contains 15 residues. CDR1 and CDR2 from the germline V gene are SGHTA and FQGNSA. CDR3 region: CASSPTAGQGYEQYF. DNA for the CDR3: TGTGCCAGCAGCCCGACGGCGGGACAGGGCTACGAGCAGTACTTC.

This clone was counted a single time. The V and J genes are TRBV4-1 and TRBJ1-1, with D perhaps TRBD1 (6 bases). Germline-derived CDR1 and CDR2 are MGHRA and YSYEKL. The CDR3 totals 17 residues. Trimming removed 3 bases at V and 5 bases at J, with 22 bases between. CDR3 amino acids: CASSHDTGRRESTEAFF. The CDR3 nucleotides read TGCGCCAGCAGCCACGATACAGGGCGCAGGGAATCAACTGAAGCTTTCTTT.

This clone was seen more than once but under ten times. This chain joins TRBV19 and TRBJ1-2; D remains ambiguous. Trimming removed 3 bases at V and 8 bases at J, with 16 bases between. There are 14 residues in the CDR3. The germline V gene encodes CDR1 LNHDA and CDR2 SQIVND (reference sequence). CDR3 DNA: TGTGCCAGTAGTATGACGGGAAACTATGGAGGCTACACCTTC. This encodes CASSMTGNYGGYTF. The variable domain in full, with the rest retrieved from reference TRBV19 and TRBJ1-2, is DGGITQSPKYLFRKEGQNVTLSCEQNLNHDAMYWYRQDPGQGLRLIYYSQIVNDFQKGDIAEGYSVSREKKESFPLTVTSAQKNPTAFYLCASSMTGNYGGYTFGSGTRLTVV.

This clone was detected a few times. V usage is TRBV3-1 (or the pseudogene TRBV3-2) and J usage is TRBJ2-7; D is possibly TRBD1 (5 bases). The ends were cut back, 0 bases at V and 3 bases at J, with 12 bases in the middle. The CDR3 loop spans 15 amino acids. Germline-derived CDR1 and CDR2 are LGHDT and YNNKEL (reference sequence). In nucleotides, the CDR3 is TGTGCCAGCAGCCAAGATCGACAGAGTCTCTACGAGCAGTACTTC. It encodes CASSQDRQSLYEQYF.

This clone came up once. The V gene is TRBV10-3, the J gene TRBJ1-5; tentative D call: TRBD1 (5 bases). The CDR3 sequence is 14 residues long. CDR1 ENHRY and CDR2 SYGVKD come from the germline V gene. V was cut by 5 bases and J by 7 bases, with 15 bases left in between. CDR3 sequence reads: CAISRGGEEQPQHF. The CDR3 nucleotides are TGTGCCATCAGTCGTGGGGGGGAGGAACAGCCCCAGCATTTT.

The chain has TRBV4-3 and TRBJ2-5; 10 nucleotides align to TRBD2. The CDR3 spans 17 residues. The germline gives CDR1 LGHNA, CDR2 YSLEER. Trimming cost V 3 bases and J 4 bases; bases outside gene matches: 11. For the CDR3, the DNA is TGCGCCAGCAGCCACTCCAACCCAACTAGCGGGGTAGAGACCCAGTACTTC. Translating gives CASSHSNPTSGVETQYF.

V usage is TRBV30 and J usage is TRBJ1-4; a weak D match, TRBD1 (5 bases). Trimming pared 0 bases from V and 8 bases from J, leaving 13 bases between. The CDR3 runs to 14 residues. Germline CDR1 reads GTSNPN; CDR2 reads SVGIG (reference sequence). The CDR3 region has the DNA TGTGCCTGGAGTGTAGGCGGGGCAGGCGAAAAACTGTTTTTT. Protein sequence: CAWSVGGAGEKLFF.

This chain joins TRBV6-5 and TRBJ1-5; the match to TRBD1 covers 8 bases. The germline gives CDR1 MNHEY, CDR2 SVGAGI. The CDR3 has 13 residues. Trimming cost V 10 bases and J 7 bases; bases outside gene matches: 9. The CDR3 sequence is CATSTGVRQPQHF. CDR3 DNA: TGTGCCACTTCGACAGGGGTGAGGCAGCCCCAGCATTTT.

This chain connects TRBV7-2 to TRBJ1-1; tentatively, D is TRBD1 (5 bases). Trimming left V 5 bases short and J 6 bases short, with 13 bases between. The CDR3 spans 13 residues. The V gene's germline CDR1 is SGHTA and CDR2 FQGNSA. CDR3 amino acids: CASSPRTQSEAFF. The CDR3 nucleotides read TGTGCCAGCAGCCCCCGGACACAATCTGAAGCTTTCTTT.

The chain recombines TRBV6-5 with TRBJ2-7; TRBD1 agrees at 10 bases. Germline V gene sequence: CDR1 MNHEY, CDR2 SVGAGI. CDR3 length: 15 residues. Trimming removed 6 bases from V and 3 bases from J; junction bases left unmatched: 8. The CDR3 spells CASSLPRTGGYEQYF. As DNA, the CDR3 is TGTGCCAGCAGCCTACCCCGGACAGGGGGCTACGAGCAGTACTTC.

The chain couples TRBV19 to TRBJ1-2, with D hard to call. V lost 7 bases and J lost 4, with 13 bases in between. Germline V gives CDR1 LNHDA, CDR2 SQIVND (reference sequence). The CDR3 has 13 residues. CDR3 protein: CASMDGSVYGYTF. In nucleotides, the CDR3 is TGTGCCAGTATGGATGGAAGCGTCTATGGCTACACCTTC.